This T cell receptor beta chain came from a study of identical twins. Study findings and constraints: Part of the zero-insertion signal could reflect confounding by invariant MAIT and iNKT cells.

No donor was unhealthy or non-Caucasian. This CDR3 contains 18 residues. After removal of 0 bases from V and 3 bases from J, the junction contained 8 bases not matched to a gene. CDR1 MNHEY and CDR2 SMNVEV come from the germline V gene (reference sequence). Comments on this clonotype: Its antigen is currently unknown.

TCRdb re-derived calls from the 5' RACE reads in MiXCR, one entry per CDR3 protein. Of some 460,000 distinct CDR3 sequences detected, 13% to 15% appear once; the ten largest clones hold around 0.57%. These same data were also listed under a study on yellow fever vaccine responses in identical twins.

The chain combines TRBV27 with TRBJ2-1; 10 bases align to TRBD2. The sequencing sample was made of CD4+ T cells sorted from blood. The clonotype was recovered from a woman younger than 30 in good health. CDR3 nucleotides: TGTGCCAGCAGTTTATCCCAACCACTAGCGGGGTTCTACAATGAGCAGTTCTTC. Translating gives CASSLSQPLAGFYNEQFF.